A single sample gave rise to the 26 T cell receptor beta chains below, sequenced in a study of cytomegalovirus exposure and HLA in healthy donors. The assay was immunoSEQ multiplex PCR, and TCRdb's table has in-frame clones only and misses some. The table records 250,000 to 400,000 clones, around 90% of them present only once. The sample comprised PBMCs. Source of these receptors: a young man in good health and CMV-seronegative.

This chain connects TRBV12-5 to TRBJ1-3; D ambiguous. Germline loops: CDR1 LGHNT, CDR2 FRNRAP. The CDR3 runs to 13 residues. Trimming shortened V by 6 bases and J by 0 bases, and 6 bases separated the two germline ends. The CDR3 DNA reads as TGTGCTAGTGGCATACTCTCTGGAAACACCATATATTTT. It encodes CASGILSGNTIYF.

V usage is TRBV18 and J usage is TRBJ1-1; D possibly corresponds to TRBD1 (6 bases). V gave up 5 bases and J gave up 2 bases, with 12 bases separating them. The CDR3 totals 14 residues. Germline CDR1 reads KGHSH; CDR2 reads LQKENI. CDR3 region: CASSLDRANTEAFF. For the CDR3, the DNA is TGTGCCAGCTCATTGGACAGAGCTAACACTGAAGCTTTCTTT.

The chain recombines TRBV6-1 with TRBJ1-2; 10 bases fit TRBD1. The CDR3 length is 18 residues. Germline assignment: CDR1 MNHNS and CDR2 SASEGT. The ends lost 2 bases at V and 1 base at J; junction bases unmatched: 10. The CDR3 region is CASSEHPGQGKGNYGYTF. The CDR3 coding sequence is TGTGCCAGCAGTGAACATCCGGGACAGGGGAAGGGTAACTATGGCTACACCTTC.

This sequence joins TRBV4-1 and TRBJ1-1, with D possibly TRBD1 on 5 matching bases. V was pared by 1 base and J by 0 bases, with 12 bases between. CDR3 length: 16 amino acids. Germline V CDR1 and CDR2: MGHRA, YSYEKL. The DNA of the CDR3 is TGCGCCAGCAGCCAAGGTAGACGGACACTGAACACTGAAGCTTTCTTT. Its protein is CASSQGRRTLNTEAFF.

CDR3 sequence: CASSDAGRTGANVLTF. The CDR3 DNA follows: TGTGCCAGCAGTGACGCCGGGAGGACTGGGGCCAACGTCCTGACTTTC. The chain is built from TRBV6-1 and TRBJ2-6; 7 nucleotides align to TRBD2. This CDR3 region has 16 residues. Germline V lookup: CDR1 MNHNS, CDR2 SASEGT. V was clipped by 3 bases and J by 2 bases; unmatched bases: 4.

This clone was found a few times. The CDR3, as DNA: TGTGCCAGCAGCTTAAGGACAGGGATCTCCTACGAGCAGTACTTC. It specifies CASSLRTGISYEQYF. This chain uses TRBV7-2 with TRBJ2-7; 8 bases map to TRBD1. The germline gives CDR1 SGHTA, CDR2 FQGNSA. The trim removed 2 bases at V and 0 bases at J, leaving 3 bases unmatched. The CDR3 contains 15 residues.

The CDR3 region is CASHHQDTGELFF. CDR3 bases: TGTGCCTCCCACCACCAGGACACCGGGGAGCTGTTTTTT. This chain joins TRBV6-6 and TRBJ2-2; no clear D. V lost 11 bases to trimming and J lost 3 bases, with 13 bases between them. The CDR3 is made up of 13 amino acids. CDR1 MNHNY and CDR2 SVGAGI come from the germline V gene (reference sequence).

The J gene is TRBJ1-6, the V gene TRBV7-6; D ambiguous. V was shortened by 3 bases and J by 4 bases, with 7 bases between the two germline ends. The CDR3 loop spans 14 amino acids. CDR1 and CDR2 (germline): SGHVS, FNYEAQ. The CDR3 DNA follows: TGTGCCAGCAGCTTCACAGATTATAATTCACCCCTCCACTTT. It specifies CASSFTDYNSPLHF.

J is TRBJ2-5 and V is TRBV19; TRBD1 matches at 8 bases. The V segment lost 2 bases and the J segment 4 bases; nucleotides outside the gene matches: 9. The length of the CDR3 is 16 residues. The germline gives CDR1 LNHDA, CDR2 SQIVND (reference sequence). DNA for the CDR3: TGTGCCAGTAGTATATTGCCAGGACAGGGACCAGAGACCCAGTACTTC. It translates to CASSILPGQGPETQYF.

The V and J genes are TRBV6-5 and TRBJ2-1, with a possible D match to TRBD1 (6 bases). V was cut by 5 bases and J by 7 bases, with 15 bases left in between. The CDR3 consists of 14 residues. The germline V gene has CDR1 MNHEY and CDR2 SVGAGI. The CDR3 sequence: CASSPGTLANEQFF. CDR3 DNA sequence: TGTGCCAGCAGTCCCGGGACATTAGCGAATGAGCAGTTCTTC.

V gene TRBV6-5 combines with J gene TRBJ2-3; no firm D call. This CDR3 is 11 amino acids long. From germline, CDR1 is MNHEY and CDR2 SVGAGI. Deletions cut 8 bases from V and 4 bases from J, with 7 bases between. CDR3 residues: CASQHPDTQYF. The CDR3 nucleotides are TGTGCCAGCCAACACCCAGATACGCAGTATTTT.

The rearrangement links TRBV7-9 to TRBJ1-3; 8 nucleotides line up with TRBD1. Germline trimming cut 1 base from V and 0 bases from J; bases unmatched to any gene: 2. The CDR3 is 16 amino acids. The germline CDR1 and CDR2 sequences are SEHNR and FQNEAQ (reference sequence). The CDR3 region has the DNA TGTGCCAGCAGCTTAGAGGGACAGGTCTCTGGAAACACCATATATTTT. This codes for CASSLEGQVSGNTIYF.

The J gene is TRBJ2-7, the V gene TRBV7-6; 9 positions agree with TRBD1. Germline assignment: CDR1 SGHVS and CDR2 FNYEAQ. J lost 2 bases, V lost 5 bases, and 4 bases had no gene match. The CDR3 has 14 residues. This CDR3 is CASSRDRGTYEQYF. CDR3 DNA sequence: TGTGCCAGCAGCCGCGACAGGGGGACCTACGAGCAGTACTTC.

The chain is built from TRBV5-6 and TRBJ1-2; 9 bases map to TRBD1. Germline trimming cut 0 bases from V and 4 bases from J; bases unmatched to any gene: 10. Germline V lookup: CDR1 SGHDT, CDR2 YYEEEE. The CDR3 covers 17 residues. The CDR3 coding sequence is TGTGCCAGCAGCTTGGAGTTTGTGGGGACAGGGTTCTATGGCTACACCTTC. As protein: CASSLEFVGTGFYGYTF.

This rearrangement joins TRBV11-3 to TRBJ1-5; D might be TRBD1 (6 bases). The CDR3 sequence is 15 residues long. Per the germline V gene, CDR1 is SGHNT and CDR2 is YENEEA. Trimming pared 6 bases from V and 2 bases from J, leaving 14 bases between. DNA for the CDR3: TGTGCCAGCAGAAACAGGGTTTTGGGCAATCAGCCCCAGCATTTT. Its protein is CASRNRVLGNQPQHF.

The sample holds one count of this clone. This chain joins TRBV19 and TRBJ2-7, with TRBD1 as a possible D gene (5 bases). The length of the CDR3 is 15 residues. V shed 0 bases and J shed 1 base, with 10 bases lying between them. Germline loops: CDR1 LNHDA, CDR2 SQIVND (reference sequence). The DNA of the CDR3 is TGTGCCAGTAGTATAGAACCCAGGGCATCCTACGAGCAGTACTTC. It translates to CASSIEPRASYEQYF.

V usage is TRBV5-4 and J usage is TRBJ1-2; unclear D gene. The CDR3 covers 14 residues. V was shortened by 3 bases and J by 1 base, with 10 bases between the two germline ends. Germline CDR1 reads SGHNT; CDR2 reads YYREEE (reference sequence). The CDR3 reads CASSSPGINYGYTF. DNA for the CDR3: TGTGCCAGCAGCTCCCCAGGTATTAACTATGGCTACACCTTC. The whole variable domain, filled in from reference TRBV5-4 and TRBJ1-2, reads ETGVTQSPTHLIKTRGQQVTLRCSSQSGHNTVSWYQQALGQGPQFIFQYYREEENGRGNFPPRFSGLQFPNYSSELNVNALELDDSALYLCASSSPGINYGYTFGSGTRLTVV.

This clone was seen just once. The chain couples TRBV2 to TRBJ2-7; D might be TRBD2 (7 bases). Germline V lookup: CDR1 SNHLY, CDR2 FYNNEI. Trimming left V 2 bases short and J 2 bases short, with 13 bases between. The CDR3 sequence is 15 residues long. This CDR3 is CASSESGGAPYEQYF. The CDR3 DNA reads as TGTGCCAGCAGTGAATCGGGGGGCGCCCCCTACGAGCAGTACTTC.

The CDR3 spells CASSRQGGNEQFF. The CDR3 nucleotides are TGTGCCAGCAGCAGACAGGGAGGCAATGAGCAGTTCTTC. J is TRBJ2-1 and V is TRBV6-6; D perhaps matches TRBD1 (7 bases). Trimming cost V 6 bases and J 6 bases, with 12 bases left between them. This CDR3 is built from 13 residues. Germline V gives CDR1 MNHNY, CDR2 SVGAGI (reference sequence).

This chain joins TRBV5-1 and TRBJ1-1, with D possibly matching TRBD1 (6 bases). V was clipped by 1 base and J by 6 bases, with 19 bases between them. Germline lookup yields CDR1 SGHRS and CDR2 YFSETQ. This CDR3 region has 16 residues. CDR3 bases: TGCGCCAGCAGCTTGATCGGGGGGCTGAGGATGGCTGAAGCTTTCTTT. Amino acids: CASSLIGGLRMAEAFF.

The chain carries TRBV29-1 and TRBJ2-1; possible D gene TRBD1, 6 bases. Per germline, CDR1 SQVTM and CDR2 ANQGSEA. This CDR3 contains 13 residues. The V end lost 6 bases, the J end lost 4 bases, and 13 bases lay between the germline ends. The CDR3 spells CSVRPTGYNEQFF. DNA of the CDR3: TGCAGCGTAAGGCCCACAGGGTACAATGAGCAGTTCTTC.

The chain joins TRBV27 to TRBJ2-1; TRBD2 agrees at 8 bases. The CDR3 spans 14 residues. Trimming at V came to 7 bases and at J to 7 bases, leaving 9 bases not matched to a gene. Germline lookup yields CDR1 MNHEY and CDR2 SMNVEV (reference sequence). The CDR3 nucleotides read TGTGCCAGCAATCCCGGGGGGGCCTTGAATGAGCAGTTCTTC. As protein: CASNPGGALNEQFF.

Remarks on this clone: The same CDR3 is also encoded by other DNA sequences in this sample. CDR3 amino acids: CAWSAQGNQPQHF. The CDR3 nucleotides are TGTGCCTGGAGTGCACAGGGGAATCAGCCCCAGCATTTT. V is TRBV30 and J is TRBJ1-5; 7 bases are shared with TRBD1. Per the germline V gene, CDR1 is GTSNPN and CDR2 is SVGIG (reference sequence). The length of the CDR3 is 13 residues. The V segment lost 1 base and the J segment 4 bases; nucleotides outside the gene matches: 1.

This clone was seen a handful of times. For the CDR3, the DNA is TGTGCCAGTAGAGGGGCCTACTCACCCCTCCACTTT. This sequence encodes CASRGAYSPLHF. This chain connects TRBV19 to TRBJ1-6, with a weak D call TRBD1 (5 bases). CDR1 and CDR2 (germline): LNHDA, SQIVND (reference sequence). The CDR3 runs 12 residues. Trimming took off 6 bases at V and 10 bases at J, with 10 bases between the two ends.

This clone was detected only once. This chain links TRBV7-2 with TRBJ2-2; 11 bases fit TRBD1. The CDR3 consists of 16 residues. With V trimmed by 6 bases and J by 4 bases, 7 bases remained unmatched. Germline V gene data show CDR1 as SGHTA and CDR2 as FQGNSA. The CDR3 here is CASSRGQGAVTGELFF. The CDR3 DNA is TGTGCCAGCAGTCGTGGACAGGGGGCGGTCACCGGGGAGCTGTTTTTT.

This chain joins TRBV5-6 and TRBJ1-3; 9 nucleotides agree with TRBD1. Losses at the gene ends were 4 bases for V and 4 bases for J; bases not matched to a gene: 3. There are 14 residues in the CDR3. Germline V gives CDR1 SGHDT, CDR2 YYEEEE. CDR3 DNA: TGTGCCAGCAGCGGGACAGGGCAAGGAAACACCATATATTTT. Translation: CASSGTGQGNTIYF.